This T cell receptor (beta chain) emerged from a study of T cell repertoires in cytomegalovirus infection. Study-wide findings and caveats: Of the TCR beta families, the public ones yielded a cumulative frequency that identified carriers of CMV plus the relevant HLA. HLA-C-restricted, CMV-specific TCR beta clonotypes were dominant ex vivo.

TCRdb reprocessed the reads via MiXCR and lists one record per CDR3 protein. The sample contains 200,000 to 300,000 distinct CDR3 sequences, 9.1% of which appear only once. This CDR3 comprises 14 residues. In germline, CDR1 is SGHTA, CDR2 FQGNSA. V shed 8 bases, J shed 4 bases, and the junction held 10 bases outside the gene matches. This clonotype was seen ten or more times. Its cognate antigen is unknown. This sequence originates from a human donor in good health (CMV status not recorded). Some clones in this sample may be carry-over from other donors' samples. Sequencing used PBMCs. The V gene is TRBV7-2, the J gene TRBJ2-5, with TRBD2 matching 7 bases. This CDR3 reads CASDPGGVGETQYF. Here the CDR3 DNA reads TGTGCCAGCGATCCGGGGGGAGTTGGAGAGACCCAGTACTTC.